A selection of T cell receptor beta chains follows, all from one sample in a study of T cells in localized non-small cell lung cancer. Profiling relied on immunoSEQ multiplex PCR, and the TCRdb table lists in-frame clones only, not all of them. The repertoire holds fewer than 3,500 clones, with over 25% as singletons. The source material was lung tumor tissue, sampled before any cancer treatment. Receptors were obtained from a female donor older than 55 with stage II squamous cell lung carcinoma. Each CDR3 is given with its conserved first and last residue. The order of the fields is clone size, J gene, V gene, CDR3 protein. The size entry is marked missing in some rows and otherwise reads once, few, many or a size class.

>-|TRBJ2-2|TRBV12-5
CASSLTVNTGELFF
>-|TRBJ1-3|TRBV6-8
CASSSQGAGNTIYF
>few|TRBJ2-6|TRBV12-5
CASGFGGANVLTF
>few|TRBJ1-1|TRBV6-8
CASGTLNTEAFF
>-|TRBJ2-7|TRBV6-8
CASSISQNSYEQYF
>-|TRBJ2-7|TRBV11-3
CASSLGTLSYEQYF
>-|TRBJ2-5|TRBV6-8
CASRGTGTLQETQYF
>-|TRBJ2-7|TRBV11-3
CASSVRQGASYEQYF
>-|TRBJ1-2|TRBV9
CASSPSGIYGYTF
>few|TRBJ1-4|TRBV9
CASSESFAYNEKLFF
>-|TRBJ2-4|TRBV23-1
CASSRPGTDLAKNIQYF
>-|TRBJ2-7|TRBV23-1
CASSPTPTASNYEQYF
>few|TRBJ2-1|TRBV30
CAWSVLAGRGEQFF
>medium-sized|TRBJ1-1|TRBV11-3
CASTRSVTRIAEAFF
>few|TRBJ2-7|TRBV28
CASSSGTGLYKQYF
>few|TRBJ1-1|TRBV19
CASSLRGRRAPTEAFF
>-|TRBJ2-2|TRBV28
CASGARLNTGELFF
>-|TRBJ1-5|TRBV28
CASRYSNQPQHF
>-|TRBJ1-3|TRBV15
CATSRKSSGNTIYF
>-|TRBJ2-2|TRBV6-8
CASSLTGLAGPGGDTGELFF
>-|TRBJ1-1|TRBV19
CASSIEPIQDWGVHTEAFF
>-|TRBJ1-3|TRBV11-3
CASSHGLSGNTIYF
>few|TRBJ2-2|TRBV19
CASRKTETNTGELFF
>-|TRBJ1-3|TRBV6-8
CASMEGSSGNTIYF